These 3 T cell receptor beta chains came from one sample sequenced in a study of shared clonotypes between healthy human individuals. Terminally differentiated effector memory CD45RA+ cells were left out of the naive CD8 fraction, which was CD45RO-negative and positively selected for CCR7. Produced via immunoSEQ multiplex PCR; TCRdb's table is partial and in-frame only. Of hundreds of thousands of clones listed, about 97% are singletons. Sequencing was done on a sample of naive CD8+ T cells sorted from blood. These receptors came from a man younger than 45 in good health.

This clone was recorded once. This chain connects TRBV6-5 to TRBJ1-1; D is unresolved. The CDR3 is 14 residues long. CDR1 and CDR2 from the germline V gene are MNHEY and SVGAGI. V was trimmed by 2 bases and J by 1 base, leaving 8 bases between them. CDR3 loop: CASSYMGPNTEAFF. For the CDR3, the DNA is TGTGCCAGCAGTTACATGGGCCCGAACACTGAAGCTTTCTTT.

J is TRBJ1-4 and V is TRBV20-1; D remains ambiguous. The CDR3 runs 11 residues. V lost 3 bases, J lost 7 bases, and 6 bases lay in between. CDR1 is DFQATT and CDR2 is SNEGSKA in the germline V gene (reference sequence). The CDR3 DNA reads as TGCAGTGCTAGGCTGAGTGAAAAACTGTTTTTT. Its translation is CSARLSEKLFF.

The CDR3 sequence is CASSLDGTHEQYF. The CDR3 DNA sequence: TGTGCCAGCAGCTTAGATGGGACTCACGAGCAGTACTTC. V is TRBV7-2 and J is TRBJ2-7, with a weak D call TRBD2 (6 bases). Germline V gene data show CDR1 as SGHTA and CDR2 as FQGNSA. The CDR3 contains 13 residues. Trimming pared 1 base from V and 5 bases from J, leaving 9 bases between. The full variable domain, with the rest looked up from reference TRBV7-2 and TRBJ2-7, is GAGVSQSPSNKVTEKGKDVELRCDPISGHTALYWYRQSLGQGLEFLIYFQGNSAPDKSGLPSDRFSAERTGGSVSTLTIQRTQQEDSAVYLCASSLDGTHEQYFGPGTRLTVT.